One T cell receptor (beta chain) is described in this entry. Noted treatment: oral pan-JAK inhibitor, 5-10 mg twice daily. Researchers gathered lesional scalp punch biopsies and peripheral blood from patients with alopecia areata. Sorting of PBMCs yielded the CD4+ and CD8+ T cells. The sample originates from a study of CD8+ T cells in alopecia areata. In the study overall: Affected scalp percentage determined the severity score of treated patients.

Following extraction, RNA underwent reverse transcription to cDNA, which served as the sequencing template. Measured with immunoSEQ multiplex PCR; TCRdb has only the in-frame clones, and not every one. The profile shows a few hundred thousand clones, roughly 63% of them singletons. This receptor was identified in a human donor with alopecia areata. The sequenced sample was CD4+ T cells sorted from blood, obtained at week 52, from a patient treated with tofacitinib.

CDR3 amino acids: CAWSVDRGETQYF. The CDR3 nucleotides are TGTGCCTGGAGCGTTGACAGGGGAGAGACCCAGTACTTC. V gene TRBV30 combines with J gene TRBJ2-5; 8 bases fit TRBD1. Germline trimming cut 3 bases from V and 4 bases from J; bases unmatched to any gene: 4. Germline-derived CDR1 and CDR2 are GTSNPN and SVGIG (reference sequence). The CDR3 loop spans 13 amino acids.